This T cell receptor beta chain came from a study of T cell responses to AZD1222 COVID-19 vaccine. Study conclusions and caveats: Across spike, vaccine-associated CD4 TCRs were found, dominant at 160-218 and 743-854.

TCRdb keeps only in-frame clones here, not all; method: immunoSEQ multiplex PCR. In the table there are about 130,000 clones, over 75% of which are singletons. This CDR3 has 14 residues. V lost 5 bases and J lost 3; bases outside the gene matches: 3. Germline assignment: CDR1 MDHEN and CDR2 SYDVKM. This clone has more than one count but fewer than ten. As yet, its antigen is unknown. The receptor was derived from an adult in good health. Source: peripheral blood, taken on day 0 of AZD1222 vaccination. The chain joins TRBV28 to TRBJ2-3; 9 positions agree with TRBD1. DNA for the CDR3: TGTGCCAGCAGTACACAGGGGGCTACAGATACGCAGTATTTT. Translation gives CASSTQGATDTQYF. The entire variable domain, with the rest obtained from reference TRBV28 and TRBJ2-3, is as follows: DVKVTQSSRYLVKRTGEKVFLECVQDMDHENMFWYRQDPGLGLRLIYFSYDVKMKEKGDIPEGYSVSREKKERFSLILESASTNQTSMYLCASSTQGATDTQYFGPGTRLTVL.